The rows below give T cell receptor beta chains drawn from one sample of a study of CD8 T cells in Susac syndrome. MiXCR, run by TCRdb on the immunoSEQ multiplex PCR reads, gives a single entry per CDR3 protein. The top ten hold approximately 0.094% of the sample, which has hundreds of thousands of distinct CDR3 sequences, almost 97% seen once. Sequencing was carried out using CD4+ T cells from PBMCs. Receptor source: a human donor with Susac syndrome. CDR3s include the opening cysteine and the closing phenylalanine or tryptophan. D genes are given only for firm matches.

>TRBJ1-2|-|TRBV2
TGTGCCAGCAGTGATAGGGCAGCGACCTATGGCTACACCTTC
CASSDRAATYGYTF
>TRBJ1-4|-|TRBV6-5
TGTGCCAGCTCCAGGGTGACTAATGAAAAACTGTTTTTT
CASSRVTNEKLFF
>TRBJ2-1|-|TRBV30
TGTGCCTGGAGTCCAGGGGTTGAGCAGTTCTTC
CAWSPGVEQFF
>TRBJ2-2|TRBD1|TRBV24-1
TGTGCCACCAGTGACCCGACAGGGGGAGGGAGCACCGGGGAGCTGTTTTTT
CATSDPTGGGSTGELFF
>TRBJ2-1|-|TRBV12-3/TRBV12-4
TGTGCCAGCAGTTTGCTAGGGCAGTTCTTC
CASSLLGQFF
>TRBJ2-1|TRBD2|TRBV19
TGTGCCAGTAGTATTCTCTCGGCTAGCGGGAGTCGTAATGAGCAGTTCTTC
CASSILSASGSRNEQFF
>TRBJ2-7|TRBD1|TRBV29-1
TGCAGCGTACACGGGACAGGGAACTCCTACGAGCAGTACTTC
CSVHGTGNSYEQYF
>TRBJ2-4|TRBD1|TRBV29-1
TGCAGCGCCGGGACAGCAAACATTCAGTACTTC
CSAGTANIQYF
>TRBJ2-2|TRBD2|TRBV20-1
TGCAGTGCTAGGACTAGCGGGAGGAACACCGGGGAGCTGTTTTTT
CSARTSGRNTGELFF
>TRBJ1-2|-|TRBV20-1
TGCAGTGTCGGGACCCTGGGGGGCTACACCTTC
CSVGTLGGYTF
>TRBJ2-7|-|TRBV4-2
TGTGCCAGCAGCCAAGATCGTGGAGGGCGAACGTACTTC
CASSQDRGGRTYF
>TRBJ2-3|-|TRBV3-1
TGTGCCAGCAGCGCACTCCGGGACACGGGGCTTGGGCAGTATTTT
CASSALRDTGLGQYF
>TRBJ2-2|-|TRBV24-1
TGTGCCACCAGTGATCCAAATTTCCGGGAGCTGTTTTTT
CATSDPNFRELFF
>TRBJ2-3|-|TRBV7-3
TGTGCCAGCAGCCGCCTGGAGGGCCCGCCAGATACGCAGTATTTT
CASSRLEGPPDTQYF
>TRBJ2-3|TRBD2|TRBV29-1
TGCAGCGTTGAAGACCTCGGGAGGACGGGAAATACGCAGTATTTT
CSVEDLGRTGNTQYF
>TRBJ2-4|TRBD2|TRBV4-1
TGCGCCAGCAGCCTCGGACTAGCGGGAGGGCCGGGGAACATTCAGTACTTC
CASSLGLAGGPGNIQYF
>TRBJ2-3|-|TRBV9
TGTGCCAGCAGCGGATTGTACGCAGATACGCAGTATTTT
CASSGLYADTQYF
>TRBJ2-5|TRBD2|TRBV2
TGTGCCAGCATCCAACAGGGACTAGGGGAGACCCAGTACTTC
CASIQQGLGETQYF
>TRBJ2-1|TRBD2|TRBV12-3/TRBV12-4
TGTGCCAGCAGTTTAAGGACTAGCGGGTACAATGAGCAGTTCTTC
CASSLRTSGYNEQFF